This T cell receptor beta chain was obtained from a study of blood T cell repertoires in COVID-19. Study-wide background: Sites in the United States, Italy and Spain provided acute and convalescent COVID-19 samples. Nucleic acid was either cDNA or gDNA, and it came from T cells, B-cell-depleted T cells, or PBMCs.

Original processing methods: Amplification of reference gene primers was used by the study to estimate nucleated cell counts. Profiled with immunoSEQ multiplex PCR; TCRdb holds only in-frame clones, not every one. V, J and clone size derive from that table, while D and trimming were established from the DNA sequence. The sample has 130,000 to 150,000 clones, 81% seen once. The germline gives CDR1 LGHDT, CDR2 YNNKEL (reference sequence). Losses at the gene ends were 1 base for V and 5 bases for J; bases not matched to a gene: 6. This CDR3 comprises 17 residues. The chain combines TRBV3-1 (or the pseudogene TRBV3-2) with TRBJ2-2, with TRBD2 matching 11 bases. This clonotype was obtained from a human donor in a cohort sampled during active COVID-19. The sequenced sample consisted of peripheral blood. The CDR3 here is CASSQGLAGGRTGELFF. The CDR3 DNA reads TGTGCCAGCAGCCAAGGCCTAGCGGGAGGTAGGACCGGGGAGCTGTTTTTT.